Listed here is a single T cell receptor (beta chain). Indicated treatment: randomized to nivolumab then ipilimumab (arm A) or the reverse (arm B). No patient had prior DNA-damaging chemotherapy. PBMC sorting kept live CD3+CD8+ cells without CD19 or CD56. Clones were sequenced by immunoSEQ multiplex PCR, and TCRdb holds only the in-frame ones, with some missing. In the table there are about 20,000 clones, around 82% of which are singletons. This specimen comes from a study of sequential checkpoint blockade in melanoma. Study overall: Both treatment sequences were followed by maintenance nivolumab.

There are 14 residues in the CDR3. Deletions cut 1 base from V and 4 bases from J, with 10 bases between. The germline V gene encodes CDR1 LNHDA and CDR2 SQIVND (reference sequence). This receptor was taken from a human donor with melanoma. The chain uses TRBV19 and TRBJ1-1, with D possibly being TRBD1 (6 bases). The sample in question was CD8+ T cells sorted from blood (inferred from file names), obtained from a patient given nivolumab and ipilimumab in sequence. The CDR3 DNA is TGTGCCAGTAGTATAGTAGGGGGTCTCACTGAAGCTTTCTTT. Translation: CASSIVGGLTEAFF.